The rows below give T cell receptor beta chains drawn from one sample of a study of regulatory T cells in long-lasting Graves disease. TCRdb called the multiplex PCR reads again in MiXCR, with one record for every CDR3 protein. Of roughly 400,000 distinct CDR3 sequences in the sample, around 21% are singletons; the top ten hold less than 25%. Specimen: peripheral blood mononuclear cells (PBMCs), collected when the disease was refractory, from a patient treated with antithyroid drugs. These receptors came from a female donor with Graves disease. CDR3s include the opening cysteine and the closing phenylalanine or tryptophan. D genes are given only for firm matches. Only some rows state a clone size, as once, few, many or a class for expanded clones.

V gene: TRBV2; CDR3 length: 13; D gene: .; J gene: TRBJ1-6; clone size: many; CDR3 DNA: TGTGCCAGCAGTGTTGGGGAAGGTTCACCCCTCCACTTT; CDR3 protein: CASSVGEGSPLHF
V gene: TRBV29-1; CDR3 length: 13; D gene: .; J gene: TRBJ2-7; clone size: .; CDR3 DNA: TGCAGCGCCCGGGACGGAGAAACCTACGAGCAGTACTTC; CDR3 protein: CSARDGETYEQYF
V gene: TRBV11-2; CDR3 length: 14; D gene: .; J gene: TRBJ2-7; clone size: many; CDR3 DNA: TGTGCCAGCAGCTCCTTAGCGGAAACCTACGAGCAGTACTTC; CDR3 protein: CASSSLAETYEQYF
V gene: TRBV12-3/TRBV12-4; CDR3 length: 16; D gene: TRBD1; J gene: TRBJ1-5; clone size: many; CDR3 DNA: TGTGCCAGCAGTCCTCGGGACAGGGGTAGCAATCAGCCCCAGCATTTT; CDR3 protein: CASSPRDRGSNQPQHF
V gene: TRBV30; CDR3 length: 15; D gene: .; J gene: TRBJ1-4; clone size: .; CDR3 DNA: TGTGCCTGGAGTAGCACGGGGGGGACTAATGAAAAACTGTTTTTT; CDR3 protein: CAWSSTGGTNEKLFF
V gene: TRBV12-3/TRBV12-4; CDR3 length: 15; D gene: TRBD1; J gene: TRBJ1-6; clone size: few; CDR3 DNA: TGTGCCAGCAGTTTACTTTCCGGGACAGTCTCACCCCTCCACTTT; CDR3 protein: CASSLLSGTVSPLHF
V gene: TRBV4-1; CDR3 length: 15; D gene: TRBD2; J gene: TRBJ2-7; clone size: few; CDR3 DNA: TGCGCCAGCAGACTCGCGACTAGCGGAACCTACGAGCAGTACTTC; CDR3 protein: CASRLATSGTYEQYF
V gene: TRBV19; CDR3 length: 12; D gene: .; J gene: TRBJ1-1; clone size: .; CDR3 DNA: TGTGCCAGTAGCCAAGGAGGAATCGTAGCTTTCTTT; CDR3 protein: CASSQGGIVAFF
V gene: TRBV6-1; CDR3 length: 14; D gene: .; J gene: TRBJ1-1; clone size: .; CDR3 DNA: TGTGCCAGCAGACTGACAAATACTAACACTGAAGCTTTCTTT; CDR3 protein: CASRLTNTNTEAFF
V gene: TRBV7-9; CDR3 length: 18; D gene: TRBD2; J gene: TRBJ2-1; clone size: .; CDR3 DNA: TGTGCCAGCAGCTCCGATTCTGGACTAGCGGGAGTCCCCAATGAGCAGTTCTTC; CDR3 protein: CASSSDSGLAGVPNEQFF
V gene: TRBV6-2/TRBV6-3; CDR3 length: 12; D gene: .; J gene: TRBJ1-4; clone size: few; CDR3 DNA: TGTGCCAGCAGTTCGAGGGAGGAAAAACTGTTTTTT; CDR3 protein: CASSSREEKLFF
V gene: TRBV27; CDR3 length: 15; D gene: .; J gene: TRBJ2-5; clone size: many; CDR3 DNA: TGTGCCAGCAGTTTATCGAACTATCCTCAAGAGACCCAGTACTTC; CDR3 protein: CASSLSNYPQETQYF
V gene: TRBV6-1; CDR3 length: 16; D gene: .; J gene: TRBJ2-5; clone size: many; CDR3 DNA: TGTGCCAGCAGTGAGGGGGGCGGACTGCGACAAGAGACCCAGTACTTC; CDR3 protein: CASSEGGGLRQETQYF
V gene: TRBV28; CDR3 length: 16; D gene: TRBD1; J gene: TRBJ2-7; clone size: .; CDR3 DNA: TGTGCCAGCAGGGGGATCCTGGGGACAGGCGAATACGAGCAGTACTTC; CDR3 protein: CASRGILGTGEYEQYF
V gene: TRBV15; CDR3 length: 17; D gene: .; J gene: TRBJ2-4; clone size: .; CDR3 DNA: TGTGCCACCAGCAGAGAGCTTGGGGGGCTAGTTTTAAACATTCAGTACTTC; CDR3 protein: CATSRELGGLVLNIQYF
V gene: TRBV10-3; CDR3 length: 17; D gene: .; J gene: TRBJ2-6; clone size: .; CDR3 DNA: TGTGCCATTGGGACCGGGACATTTATCTCTGGGGCCAACGTCCTGACTTTC; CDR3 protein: CAIGTGTFISGANVLTF
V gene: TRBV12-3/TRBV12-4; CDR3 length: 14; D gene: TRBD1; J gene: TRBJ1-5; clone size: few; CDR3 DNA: TGTGCCAGCAGTTCCGGGACAGGGTTCGGGCCCCAGCATTTT; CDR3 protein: CASSSGTGFGPQHF
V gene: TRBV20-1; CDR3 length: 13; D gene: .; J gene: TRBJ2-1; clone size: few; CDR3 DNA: TGCAGTGGCCGAAGGGTGGAGTACAATGAGCAGTTCTTC; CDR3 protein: CSGRRVEYNEQFF
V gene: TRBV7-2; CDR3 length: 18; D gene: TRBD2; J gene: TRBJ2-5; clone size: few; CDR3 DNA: TGTGCCAGCAGCCTCCGGACTAGCGGGAGATTAATAGGAGAGACCCAGTACTTC; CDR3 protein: CASSLRTSGRLIGETQYF
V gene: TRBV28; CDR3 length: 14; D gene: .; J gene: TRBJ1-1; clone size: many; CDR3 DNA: TGTGCCAGCAGTTTATCAGAGCTGAACACTGAAGCTTTCTTT; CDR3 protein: CASSLSELNTEAFF
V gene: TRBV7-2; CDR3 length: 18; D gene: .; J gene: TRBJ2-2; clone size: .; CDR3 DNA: TGTGCCAGCAGCTTGGTTGTCCGAGGGCTCGGGGTCACCGGGGAGCTGTTTTTT; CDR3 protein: CASSLVVRGLGVTGELFF
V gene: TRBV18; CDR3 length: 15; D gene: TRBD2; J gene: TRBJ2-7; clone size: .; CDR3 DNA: TGTGCCAGCTCACCCCTTCCCGGGACTAGCGACGAGCAGTACTTC; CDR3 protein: CASSPLPGTSDEQYF
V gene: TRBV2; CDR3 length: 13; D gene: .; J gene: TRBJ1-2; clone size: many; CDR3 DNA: TGTGCCAGCAGTGAGGTGGGGGCCGATGGCTACACCTTC; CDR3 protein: CASSEVGADGYTF
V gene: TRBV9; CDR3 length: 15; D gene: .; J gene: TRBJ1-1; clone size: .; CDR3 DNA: TGTGCCAGCAGCGTATCGTCCTTGGGGAACACTGAAGCTTTCTTT; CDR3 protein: CASSVSSLGNTEAFF
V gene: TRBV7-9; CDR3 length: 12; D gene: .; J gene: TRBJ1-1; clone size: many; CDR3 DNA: TGTGCCAGCAGCTATTTTCGGACTGAAGCTTTCTTT; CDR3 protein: CASSYFRTEAFF
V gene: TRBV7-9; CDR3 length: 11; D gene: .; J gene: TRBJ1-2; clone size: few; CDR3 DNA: TGTGCCAGCAGCTCTTTCAACAGGGCTACCTTC; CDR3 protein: CASSSFNRATF
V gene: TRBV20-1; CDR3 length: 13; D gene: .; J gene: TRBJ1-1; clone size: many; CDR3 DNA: TGCAGTGCTAGAGCGGGTGGCAGGCGTGAAGCTTTCTTT; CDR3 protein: CSARAGGRREAFF
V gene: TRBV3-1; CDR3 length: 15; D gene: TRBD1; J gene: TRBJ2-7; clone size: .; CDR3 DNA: TGTGCCAGCAGCCAAGCCCCAACAGGGGACTACGAGCAGTACTTC; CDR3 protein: CASSQAPTGDYEQYF
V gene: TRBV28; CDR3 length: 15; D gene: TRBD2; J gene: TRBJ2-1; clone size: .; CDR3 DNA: TGTGCCAGCAGAACAACTAGCGGGAGGGTAAATGAGCAGTTCTTC; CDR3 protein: CASRTTSGRVNEQFF
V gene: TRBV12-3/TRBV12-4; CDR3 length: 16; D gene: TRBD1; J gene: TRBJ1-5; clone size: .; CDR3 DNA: TGTGCCAGCAGCAGGACAGGGTATGGGAGCAATCAGCCCCAGCATTTT; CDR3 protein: CASSRTGYGSNQPQHF
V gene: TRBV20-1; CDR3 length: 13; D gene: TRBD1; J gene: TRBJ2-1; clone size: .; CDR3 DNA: TGCAGTCGTCAGGGACAGGGTGGGCATGAGCAGTTCTTC; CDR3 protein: CSRQGQGGHEQFF
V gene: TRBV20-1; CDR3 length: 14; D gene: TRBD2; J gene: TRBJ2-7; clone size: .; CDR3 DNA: TGCAGTGCTAGAGTCTTACTAGCGTCGTACGAGCAGTACTTC; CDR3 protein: CSARVLLASYEQYF
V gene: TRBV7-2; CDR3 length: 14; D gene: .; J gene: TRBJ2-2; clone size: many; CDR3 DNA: TGTGCCAGCAACAGGAGGGAATCCGCCGGGGAGCTGTTTTTT; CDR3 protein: CASNRRESAGELFF
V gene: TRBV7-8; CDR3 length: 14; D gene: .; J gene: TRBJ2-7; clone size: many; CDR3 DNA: TGTGCCAGCAGCCCAACGGGGCGTTTCCCCCAGCAGTACTTC; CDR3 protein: CASSPTGRFPQQYF
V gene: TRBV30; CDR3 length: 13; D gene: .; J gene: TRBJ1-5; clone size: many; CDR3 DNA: TGTGCCTGGAGCCTGTATAGCAATCAGCCCCAGCATTTT; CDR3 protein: CAWSLYSNQPQHF
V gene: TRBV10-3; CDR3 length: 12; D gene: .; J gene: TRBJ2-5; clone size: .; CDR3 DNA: TGTGCCATCAGCGTAGGGGCCGGGACCCAGTACTTC; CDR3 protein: CAISVGAGTQYF
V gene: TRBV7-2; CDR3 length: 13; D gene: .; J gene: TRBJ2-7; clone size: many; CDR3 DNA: TGTGCCAGCAGCGTCCACAGGGTTGACGAGCAGTACTTC; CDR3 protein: CASSVHRVDEQYF
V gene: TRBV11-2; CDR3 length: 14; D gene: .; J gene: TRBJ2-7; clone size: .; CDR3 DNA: TGTGCCAGCAGCTTAGATGGGCCTAGCGACGAGCAGTACTTC; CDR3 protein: CASSLDGPSDEQYF
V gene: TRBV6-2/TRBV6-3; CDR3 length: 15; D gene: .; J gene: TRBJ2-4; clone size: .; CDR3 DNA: TGTGCCAGCAGTTACTCCCGGGGGGCCAAAAACATTCAGTACTTC; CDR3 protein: CASSYSRGAKNIQYF
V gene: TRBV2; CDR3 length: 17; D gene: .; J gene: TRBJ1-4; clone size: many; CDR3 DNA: TGTGCCAGCAGTGGGTGGGACCCGGGAGGACAGAGTGAAAAACTGTTTTTT; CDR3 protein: CASSGWDPGGQSEKLFF
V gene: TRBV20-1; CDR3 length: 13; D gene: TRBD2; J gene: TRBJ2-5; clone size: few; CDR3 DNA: TGCAGTGCTAGAGCCGGGAGGGGGGAGACCCAGTACTTC; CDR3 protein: CSARAGRGETQYF
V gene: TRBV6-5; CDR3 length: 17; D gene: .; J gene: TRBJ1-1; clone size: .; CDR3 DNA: TGTGCCAGCAGTTACGCCCAGGGCCCATTCATGAACACTGAAGCTTTCTTT; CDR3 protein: CASSYAQGPFMNTEAFF
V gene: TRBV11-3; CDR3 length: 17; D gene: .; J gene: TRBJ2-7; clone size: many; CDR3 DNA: TGTGCCAGCAGCCCCCGTAACCGGGACACGGACCAATACGAGCAGTACTTC; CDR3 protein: CASSPRNRDTDQYEQYF
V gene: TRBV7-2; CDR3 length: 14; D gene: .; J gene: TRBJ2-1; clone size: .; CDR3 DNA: TGTGCCAGCAGCTTAAGAGCCCCCCCTTATGAGCAGTTCTTC; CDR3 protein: CASSLRAPPYEQFF
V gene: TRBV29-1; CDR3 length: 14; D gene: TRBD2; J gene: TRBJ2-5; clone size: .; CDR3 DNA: TGCAGCGTATCACTAGCGGGAGTCGGAGAGACCCAGTACTTC; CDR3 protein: CSVSLAGVGETQYF
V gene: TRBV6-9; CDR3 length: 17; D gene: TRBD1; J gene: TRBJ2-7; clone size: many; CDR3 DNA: TGTGCCAGCAGTTCCGTCCCGGGACAGGGGTTCTCCTACGAGCAGTACTTC; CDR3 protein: CASSSVPGQGFSYEQYF
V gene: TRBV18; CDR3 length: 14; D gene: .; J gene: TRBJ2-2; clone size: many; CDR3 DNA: TGTGCCAGCTCAGGACAGATGAACACCGGGGAGCTGTTTTTT; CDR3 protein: CASSGQMNTGELFF
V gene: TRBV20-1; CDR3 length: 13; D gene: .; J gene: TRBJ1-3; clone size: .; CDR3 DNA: TGCAGTGCTAGTCCAGGGACCGGAAACACCATATATTTT; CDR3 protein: CSASPGTGNTIYF
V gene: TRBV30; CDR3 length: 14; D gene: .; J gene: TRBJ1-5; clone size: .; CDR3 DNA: TGTGCCTGGAGCGGGGGGACCAAGGTTGAGCCCCAGCATTTT; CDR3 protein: CAWSGGTKVEPQHF
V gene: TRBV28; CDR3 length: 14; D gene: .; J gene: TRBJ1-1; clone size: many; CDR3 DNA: TGTGCCAGCAGTCTCCCGGGGGGTAACACTGAAGCTTTCTTT; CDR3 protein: CASSLPGGNTEAFF